The 25 T cell receptor beta chains given below trace back to one sample, sequenced in a study of T cells in Graves' hyperthyroidism and ophthalmopathy. Authors of the study amplified TCR beta CDR3 regions from RNA transcripts. When the TCR CDR3 underwent first-round RT-PCR, the HTBI primer set was used. TCRdb redid the calling of the multiplex PCR reads with MiXCR, one entry per CDR3 protein. This table has about 570,000 distinct CDR3 sequences, more than 45% appearing once. Sequencing used peripheral blood or thyroid tissue (not recorded which). The receptors originated from an adult woman with Graves' disease, either hyperthyroidism or ophthalmopathy (not recorded which).

This clonotype was recorded at least ten times. The V gene is TRBV5-6, the J gene TRBJ2-7; D ambiguous. Trimming cost V 1 base and J 0 bases, with 8 bases left between them. Germline V gives CDR1 SGHDT, CDR2 YYEEEE. This CDR3 comprises 14 residues. In DNA, the CDR3 is TGTGCCAGCAGCTTGAGCGTGAGCTCCTACGAGCAGTACTTC. Translation gives CASSLSVSSYEQYF.

This clonotype was counted a single time. This chain connects TRBV29-1 to TRBJ1-1, with a weak D call TRBD1 (6 bases). Germline V CDR1 and CDR2: SQVTM, ANQGSEA. Trimming took 6 bases from V and 8 from J, leaving 19 bases between them. The CDR3 spans 13 residues. This chain's CDR3 is CSVTPRGLTEAFF. CDR3 nucleotide sequence: TGCAGCGTGACCCCCAGGGGCCTAACCGAAGCTTTCTTT.

This chain connects TRBV7-2 to TRBJ1-2, with no clear D. This CDR3 spans 14 amino acids. With 2 bases removed from V and 4 bases from J, the gap between germline ends came to 11 bases. CDR1 and CDR2 (germline): SGHTA, FQGNSA. DNA of the CDR3: TGTGCCAGCAGCTTAAATCCCCGGTCCTATGGCTACACCTTC. It translates to CASSLNPRSYGYTF.

The chain has TRBV12-3 or TRBV12-4 and TRBJ1-1, with D perhaps TRBD1 (6 bases). The V end lost 4 bases, the J end lost 4 bases, and 16 bases lay between the germline ends. This CDR3 contains 15 residues. CDR3 bases: TGTGCCAGCAGTTCGACAGGCCCGAGGAGCACTGAAGCTTTCTTT. Protein product: CASSSTGPRSTEAFF.

This chain joins TRBV10-3 and TRBJ1-2; TRBD1 agrees at 7 bases. Germline CDR1 ENHRY, CDR2 SYGVKD. Trimming at V came to 9 bases and at J to 8 bases, leaving 9 bases not matched to a gene. The CDR3 has 12 amino acids. The CDR3 protein is CAIANRGWGYTF. CDR3 sequence (DNA): TGTGCCATTGCCAACAGGGGTTGGGGCTACACCTTC.

The chain links TRBV6-4 to TRBJ2-6; 7 nucleotides match TRBD1. Per germline, CDR1 MRHNA and CDR2 SNTAGT. V gave up 6 bases and J gave up 4 bases; unmatched junction bases: 6. The CDR3 contains 15 residues. The CDR3 DNA reads as TGTGCCAGCAGCGAAACAGGGGACGGGGCCAACGTCCTGACTTTC. Its translation: CASSETGDGANVLTF.

This chain connects TRBV7-9 to TRBJ1-2; D might be TRBD1 (5 bases). The CDR3 has 12 amino acids. V was clipped by 5 bases and J by 8 bases, with 12 bases between them. The V gene's germline CDR1 is SEHNR and CDR2 FQNEAQ (reference sequence). The CDR3 here is CASSEQWGGYTF. The CDR3 DNA follows: TGTGCCAGCAGCGAACAGTGGGGCGGCTACACCTTC.

There are a few counts of this clonotype. The V and J genes are TRBV2 and TRBJ2-7; D unresolved. V lost 3 bases, J lost 7 bases, and 10 bases lay in between. Germline V gene data show CDR1 as SNHLY and CDR2 as FYNNEI. The CDR3 is 12 residues long. The CDR3 DNA reads as TGTGCCAGCAGTGAGGATACCGGGGAGCAGTACTTC. It translates to CASSEDTGEQYF.

The rearrangement uses TRBV7-9 and TRBJ1-2; 8 bases agree with TRBD1. The CDR3 covers 13 residues. The germline gives CDR1 SEHNR, CDR2 FQNEAQ (reference sequence). The trim removed 5 bases at V and 6 bases at J, leaving 5 bases unmatched. The CDR3 DNA reads as TGTGCCAGCAGCGCGCAGACAGGGGATGGCTACACCTTC. Protein sequence: CASSAQTGDGYTF.

This clonotype was picked up many times. This chain connects TRBV11-2 to TRBJ1-1; D remains ambiguous. From germline, CDR1 is SGHAT and CDR2 FQNNGV. The CDR3 is 14 amino acids. The V and J ends lost 6 bases and 6 bases respectively, with 17 bases between them. The chain's CDR3 is CASRFRPVLPEAFF. The CDR3 bases are TGTGCCAGCAGATTCAGACCCGTCTTGCCTGAAGCTTTCTTT.

J is TRBJ1-5 and V is TRBV20-1; tentatively, D is TRBD1 (5 bases). Germline lookup yields CDR1 DFQATT and CDR2 SNEGSKA (reference sequence). The CDR3 consists of 16 residues. V dropped 6 bases and J dropped 1 base, with 19 bases sitting between them. CDR3 bases: TGCAGTGCCCGCCTTCGGGACGCCTACAGCAATCAGCCCCAGCATTTT. It encodes CSARLRDAYSNQPQHF.

In this sample, this clonotype turned up many times. V and J are TRBV3-1 and TRBJ2-5, with a tentative D call TRBD2 (5 bases). With 5 bases removed from V and 10 bases from J, the gap between germline ends came to 14 bases. The germline CDR1 and CDR2 sequences are LGHDT and YNNKEL (reference sequence). CDR3 length equals 12 residues. The DNA of the CDR3 is TGTGCCAGCAGCTACCAGACGGACTTCCAGTACTTC. This encodes CASSYQTDFQYF.

This chain joins TRBV7-2 and TRBJ2-2, with D maybe TRBD1 (5 bases). This CDR3 has 14 amino acids. Between the trimmed V and J ends, which lost 1 base and 8 bases, there was a span of 11 bases. CDR1 is SGHTA, CDR2 FQGNSA, per germline. The CDR3 DNA reads TGTGCCAGCAGCTTAGGCAGGGTATCAGGGGAGCTGTTTTTT. Translated, it gives CASSLGRVSGELFF.

There are a few counts of this clonotype. CDR3 sequence (DNA): TGTGCCAGCAGACGGACAGGGACGGACACTGAAGCTTTCTTT. Residues: CASRRTGTDTEAFF. The chain links TRBV27 to TRBJ1-1; TRBD1 agrees at 8 bases. CDR3 length: 14 residues. V shed 6 bases and J 3 bases; nucleotides not matched to a gene: 6. Germline-derived CDR1 and CDR2 are MNHEY and SMNVEV (reference sequence).

This clonotype was observed a handful of times. This chain connects TRBV7-2 to TRBJ1-2, with D perhaps TRBD1 (5 bases). CDR3 length equals 13 residues. The V gene lost 5 bases and the J gene lost 5 bases, with 12 bases spanning the gap. Germline CDR1 SGHTA, CDR2 FQGNSA. CDR3 DNA sequence: TGTGCCAGCAGCCCGGGGCGCTGGTATGGCTACACCTTC. Encoded protein: CASSPGRWYGYTF.

This chain links TRBV10-3 with TRBJ2-5; D is perhaps TRBD2 (5 bases). Trimming stripped 5 bases from V and 3 bases from J, with 16 bases between. Germline V gene data show CDR1 as ENHRY and CDR2 as SYGVKD. This CDR3 contains 15 residues. The CDR3 DNA sequence: TGTGCCATCAGTTCCCAGAAGGGAGTAGAAGAGACCCAGTACTTC. This encodes CAISSQKGVEETQYF.

The sample holds many counts of this clonotype. The chain joins TRBV7-9 to TRBJ1-5, with 8 bases matching TRBD1. The CDR3 has 15 residues. The V gene end was trimmed by 4 bases and the J gene end by 6 bases; junction bases not matched to a gene: 8. Germline CDR1 is SEHNR and CDR2 is FQNEAQ (reference sequence). Here the CDR3 reads CASSSTGEAGQPQHF. CDR3 bases: TGTGCCAGCAGCTCGACAGGGGAGGCCGGTCAGCCCCAGCATTTT.

This clonotype was detected many times. This sequence joins TRBV7-2 and TRBJ1-2, with no clear D. The CDR3 covers 15 residues. Trimming removed 0 bases from V and 5 bases from J, with 13 bases in between. Germline V gene lookup returns CDR1 SGHTA and CDR2 FQGNSA. CDR3 nucleotides: TGTGCCAGCAGCTTAGCGGACGTAGACGCATATGGCTACACCTTC. It translates to CASSLADVDAYGYTF.

V usage is TRBV20-1 and J usage is TRBJ2-2, with D perhaps matching TRBD2 (6 bases). The V gene's germline CDR1 is DFQATT and CDR2 SNEGSKA (reference sequence). The CDR3 totals 16 residues. Between the trimmed V and J ends, which lost 1 base and 3 bases, there was a span of 15 bases. CDR3 sequence: CSARGAGTIDTGELFF. The CDR3 coding sequence is TGCAGTGCTAGAGGAGCGGGCACGATTGACACCGGGGAGCTGTTTTTT.

This clonotype was seen ten or more times. This chain uses TRBV2 with TRBJ1-6; 11 positions agree with TRBD1. V lost 2 bases, J lost 9 bases, and 3 bases stayed unmatched. This CDR3 is 15 amino acids long. Germline V gene lookup returns CDR1 SNHLY and CDR2 FYNNEI. The CDR3: CASSEYGTGGSPLHF. CDR3 coding DNA: TGTGCCAGCAGTGAATATGGGACAGGGGGTTCACCCCTCCACTTT.

Many counts were recorded for this clonotype. V usage is TRBV7-9 and J usage is TRBJ1-2; D gene unclear. V lost 5 bases, J lost 4 bases, and 5 bases lay in between. There are 11 residues in the CDR3. Germline V gives CDR1 SEHNR, CDR2 FQNEAQ (reference sequence). The CDR3: CASSTPYGYTF. For the CDR3, the DNA is TGTGCCAGCAGCACGCCCTATGGCTACACCTTC. Together with reference TRBV7-9 and TRBJ1-2, the CDR3 gives the full variable domain: DTGVSQNPRHKITKRGQNVTFRCDPISEHNRLYWYRQTLGQGPEFLTYFQNEAQLEKSRLLSDRFSAERPKGSFSTLEIQRTEQGDSAMYLCASSTPYGYTFGSGTRLTVV.

This clonotype was recorded many times. The rearrangement links TRBV12-3 or TRBV12-4 to TRBJ1-5; D uncertain. The CDR3 sequence is 13 residues long. Deletions cut 8 bases from V and 0 bases from J, with 8 bases between. The CDR3 protein is CASGEDSNQPQHF. Written as DNA, the CDR3 is TGTGCCAGCGGTGAGGATAGCAATCAGCCCCAGCATTTT.

This chain connects TRBV10-3 to TRBJ1-3, with a weak D call TRBD1 (6 bases). Trimming cost V 0 bases and J 4 bases, with 7 bases left between them. This CDR3 comprises 14 residues. From germline, CDR1 is ENHRY and CDR2 SYGVKD. The CDR3 loop reads CAISESTGGNTIYF. The CDR3 DNA sequence: TGTGCCATCAGTGAGTCGACAGGAGGAAACACCATATATTTT.

The chain links TRBV5-1 to TRBJ1-1, with D hard to call. In germline, CDR1 is SGHRS, CDR2 YFSETQ. V lost 3 bases and J 1 base, leaving 7 bases between the germline ends. The CDR3 totals 13 residues. The CDR3 loop is CASSSPANTEAFF. The CDR3 DNA follows: TGCGCCAGCAGCTCCCCAGCGAACACTGAAGCTTTCTTT.

This rearrangement joins TRBV20-1 to TRBJ2-3; TRBD2 agrees at 8 bases. The ends lost 2 bases at V and 2 bases at J; junction bases unmatched: 6. Per germline, CDR1 DFQATT and CDR2 SNEGSKA (reference sequence). CDR3 length equals 15 residues. The CDR3 loop is CSARRTSGFTDTQYF. The CDR3 nucleotides read TGCAGTGCTAGACGAACTAGCGGTTTCACAGATACGCAGTATTTT.